This T cell receptor (beta chain) comes out of a study of T cells in localized non-small cell lung cancer. General study findings and limits: Adjacent uninvolved lung had the highest clonality, suggesting focused antigen responses. Longer survival (overall) was linked to higher T cell density in blood. Because only a single region of the tumor was sequenced, heterogeneity remains possible. Adjacent lung exhibited a median of about 50 among the 100 most abundant tumor clones.

From germline, CDR1 is SGHTA and CDR2 FQGNSA. This CDR3 has 13 amino acids. Trimming shortened V by 2 bases and J by 7 bases, and 8 bases separated the two germline ends. With respect to this clone: Its antigen is undetermined.

Assay: immunoSEQ multiplex PCR; the TCRdb copy retains only in-frame clones and omits some. In the table there are tens of thousands of clones, 86% of which are singletons. The receptor was derived from a man aged 35 to 69 with stage II lung adenocarcinoma. The genes are TRBV7-2 and TRBJ1-4; no definite D call. The source material was PBMCs, sampled before any cancer treatment. CDR3 region: CASSLFRREKLFF. The CDR3 bases are TGTGCCAGCAGCTTATTCAGGCGTGAAAAACTGTTTTTT.